The 9 T cell receptor beta chains presented below share a single source sample, sequenced in a study of cytomegalovirus exposure and HLA in healthy donors. Use of 60 Vbeta and 13 Jbeta primers characterized the PCR. Sequencing was performed with immunoSEQ multiplex PCR; in TCRdb, only in-frame clones are kept and a portion is missing. The repertoire has hundreds of thousands of clones, about 90% of them found once; the top ten carry 2% to 3%. The source material was PBMCs. The receptors originated from a young woman in good health and CMV-seronegative.

The table lists this clone with a few counts. V is TRBV11-2 and J is TRBJ2-3; a possible D gene is TRBD1 (5 bases). Trimming took 3 bases from V and 5 from J, leaving 12 bases between them. Germline V gene data show CDR1 as SGHAT and CDR2 as FQNNGV. The CDR3 contains 14 residues. The CDR3 sequence: CASSLSYRGDTQYF. The CDR3 DNA is TGTGCCAGCAGCTTGTCCTATAGGGGAGATACGCAGTATTTT.

V gene TRBV5-1 combines with J gene TRBJ2-5, with 7 bases that match TRBD1. The CDR3 is 15 residues long. Germline CDR1 reads SGHRS; CDR2 reads YFSETQ. V gave up 5 bases and J gave up 2 bases; unmatched junction bases: 9. The chain's CDR3 is CASRLQGGYQETQYF. CDR3 coding DNA: TGCGCCAGCAGATTACAAGGGGGCTATCAAGAGACCCAGTACTTC.

The DNA of the CDR3 is TGTGCCAGCAGCCAGACAGGGGAGGAGACCCAGTACTTC. The encoded protein is CASSQTGEETQYF. The V and J genes are TRBV4-2 and TRBJ2-5, with 8 bases identical to TRBD1. This CDR3 spans 13 amino acids. Per germline, CDR1 LGHNA and CDR2 YNFKEQ. J lost 5 bases, V lost 3 bases, and 2 bases had no gene match.

The V and J genes are TRBV2 and TRBJ1-2; tentative D call: TRBD1 (5 bases). The CDR3 spans 15 residues. Germline assignment: CDR1 SNHLY and CDR2 FYNNEI. Trimming left V 5 bases short and J 4 bases short, with 17 bases between. The CDR3 loop is CASSSPGGISYGYTF. The CDR3 bases are TGTGCCAGCAGTTCCCCGGGGGGGATCAGCTATGGCTACACCTTC.

The chain combines TRBV5-6 with TRBJ2-7; 12 nucleotides agree with TRBD2. The V and J ends lost 3 bases and 3 bases, in that order; junction bases with no gene match: 4. The CDR3 has 15 amino acids. The germline V gene encodes CDR1 SGHDT and CDR2 YYEEEE. Here the CDR3 DNA reads TGTGCCAGCAGCTCCCTAGCGGGGGGGTTCTACGAGCAGTACTTC. Translated: CASSSLAGGFYEQYF.

This chain joins TRBV5-1 and TRBJ2-5, with a weak D call TRBD2 (5 bases). V lost 3 bases to trimming and J lost 2 bases, with 14 bases between them. Germline-derived CDR1 and CDR2 are SGHRS and YFSETQ. The CDR3 is 15 amino acids. CDR3 residues: CASSSPHGLQETQYF. DNA for the CDR3: TGCGCCAGCAGCTCCCCCCACGGACTTCAAGAGACCCAGTACTTC.

This clone has only a few counts. The V gene is TRBV6-5, the J gene TRBJ1-2; D not resolved. Trimming shortened V by 10 bases and J by 8 bases, and 23 bases separated the two germline ends. CDR3 length: 14 amino acids. Germline lookup yields CDR1 MNHEY and CDR2 SVGAGI. The CDR3 spells CATQLLEGNKGYTF. CDR3 bases: TGTGCCACCCAGTTATTAGAGGGAAATAAGGGCTACACCTTC.

This clone has more than one count but fewer than ten. The sample has other DNA sequences that encode this CDR3 too. The rearrangement joins TRBV12-5 to TRBJ2-2; tentatively, D is TRBD1 (5 bases). Trimming removed 1 base from V and 3 bases from J, with 9 bases in between. CDR1 is LGHNT, CDR2 FRNRAP, per germline. The CDR3 runs 15 residues. For the CDR3, the DNA is TGTGCTAGTGGTTTGGGCCAGGGCGACACCGGGGAGCTGTTTTTT. This gives the protein CASGLGQGDTGELFF.

This chain connects TRBV9 to TRBJ1-4; 8 bases align to TRBD1. Germline trimming cut 3 bases from V and 6 bases from J; bases unmatched to any gene: 1. CDR3 size: 13 residues. Germline loops: CDR1 SGDLS, CDR2 YYNGEE. CDR3 sequence (DNA): TGTGCCAGCAGCGGACAGGGGTATGAAAAACTGTTTTTT. It codes for CASSGQGYEKLFF.